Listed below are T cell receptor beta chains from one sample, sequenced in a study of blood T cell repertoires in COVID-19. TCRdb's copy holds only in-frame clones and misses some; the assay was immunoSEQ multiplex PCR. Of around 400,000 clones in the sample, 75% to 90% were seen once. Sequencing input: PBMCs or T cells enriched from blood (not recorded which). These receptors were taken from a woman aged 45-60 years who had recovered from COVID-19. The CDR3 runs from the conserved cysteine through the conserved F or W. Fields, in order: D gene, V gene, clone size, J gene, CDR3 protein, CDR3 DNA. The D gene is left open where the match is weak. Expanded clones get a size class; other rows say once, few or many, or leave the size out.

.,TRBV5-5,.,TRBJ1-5,CASSPTTARANQPQHF,TGTGCCAGCAGCCCGACCACAGCGAGGGCCAATCAGCCCCAGCATTTT
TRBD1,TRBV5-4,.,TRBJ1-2,CASSLSGTGLGYTF,TGTGCCAGCAGCCTTTCCGGGACAGGGCTCGGCTACACCTTC
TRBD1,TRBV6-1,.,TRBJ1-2,CASSDRGRGEPNYGYTF,TGTGCCAGCAGTGACCGGGGCAGGGGGGAACCAAACTATGGCTACACCTTC
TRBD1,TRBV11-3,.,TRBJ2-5,CASSPLGTGGPQYF,TGTGCCAGCAGCCCTCTTGGGACAGGGGGTCCCCAGTACTTC
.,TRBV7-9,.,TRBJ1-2,CASTNDINYGYTF,TGTGCCAGTACCAACGACATTAACTATGGCTACACCTTC
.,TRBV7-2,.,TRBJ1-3,CASSLAGTNSGNTIYF,TGTGCCAGCAGCTTAGCCGGGACAAACTCTGGAAACACCATATATTTT
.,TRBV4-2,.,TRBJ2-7,CASSRTSGTGSYEQYF,TGTGCCAGCAGCCGCACTTCAGGGACTGGTTCCTACGAGCAGTACTTC
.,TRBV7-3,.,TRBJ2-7,CASSLTGNGEQYF,TGTGCCAGCAGCTTAACGGGCAATGGCGAGCAGTACTTC
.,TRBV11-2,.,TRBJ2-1,CASSPQVF,TGTGCCAGCAGCCCCCAGGTCTTC
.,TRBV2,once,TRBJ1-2,CASSVAWADYGYTF,TGTGCCAGCAGTGTAGCATGGGCAGACTATGGCTACACCTTC
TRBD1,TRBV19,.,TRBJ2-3,CASSIGGTGGSDTQYF,TGTGCCAGTAGTATAGGGGGGACAGGTGGCTCGGATACGCAGTATTTT
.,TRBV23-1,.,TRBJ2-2,CASWGGQANTGELFF,TGCGCCAGCTGGGGGGGACAGGCGAACACCGGGGAGCTGTTTTTT
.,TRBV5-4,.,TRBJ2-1,CASSPFGLGSYNEQFF,TGTGCCAGCAGCCCCTTTGGGCTTGGCTCCTACAATGAGCAGTTCTTC
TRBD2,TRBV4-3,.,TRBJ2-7,CASSQDTSGETYEQYF,TGCGCCAGCAGCCAAGATACTAGCGGGGAGACCTACGAGCAGTACTTC
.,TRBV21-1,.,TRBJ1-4,CASSKFTGTATRGNEKLFF,TGTGCCAGCAGCAAATTTACCGGGACAGCTACAAGAGGGAATGAAAAACTGTTTTTT
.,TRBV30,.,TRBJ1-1,CAWSGVPTEAFF,TGTGCCTGGTCAGGGGTTCCCACTGAAGCTTTCTTT
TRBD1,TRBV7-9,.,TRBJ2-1,CASSFSGTGGLNEQFF,TGTGCCAGCAGCTTCTCCGGGACAGGGGGGTTAAATGAGCAGTTCTTC
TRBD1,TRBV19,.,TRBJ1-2,CASSPDRGDYTF,TGTGCCAGTAGCCCGGACAGGGGAGACTACACCTTC
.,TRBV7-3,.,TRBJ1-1,CASSPNGERNTEAFF,TGTGCCAGCAGCCCAAACGGGGAAAGGAACACTGAAGCTTTCTTT
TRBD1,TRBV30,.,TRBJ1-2,CAWNPTGGSGYTF,TGTGCCTGGAACCCTACAGGGGGCTCTGGCTACACCTTC
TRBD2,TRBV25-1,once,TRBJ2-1,CASSEYSGTINEQFF,TGTGCCAGCAGTGAATACTCCGGGACTATCAATGAGCAGTTCTTC
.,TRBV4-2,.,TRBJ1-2,CASSHTPGRASDYGYTF,TGTGCCAGCAGCCATACCCCCGGGAGGGCTTCCGACTATGGCTACACCTTC
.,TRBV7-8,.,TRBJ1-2,CASSLSFATRLNYGYTF,TGTGCCAGCAGCTTAAGTTTCGCGACAAGGCTCAACTATGGCTACACCTTC
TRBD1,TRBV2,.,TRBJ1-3,CASSVLGGIDTIYF,TGTGCCAGCAGTGTTTTAGGGGGCATTGACACCATATATTTT
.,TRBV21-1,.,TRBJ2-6,CASSYRAVGRPSSGANVLTF,TGTGCCAGCAGCTATCGGGCAGTGGGGCGACCAAGCTCTGGGGCCAACGTCCTGACTTTC
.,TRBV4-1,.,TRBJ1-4,CASSQSGSGTTNEKLFF,TGCGCCAGCAGCCAAAGCGGCTCTGGGACAACTAATGAAAAACTGTTTTTT
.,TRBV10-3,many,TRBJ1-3,CASVEGAGNTIYF,TGTGCCAGCGTTGAAGGAGCAGGAAACACCATATATTTT
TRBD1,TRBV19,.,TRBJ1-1,CASTMTGTNTEAFF,TGTGCCAGTACCATGACAGGGACGAACACTGAAGCTTTCTTT
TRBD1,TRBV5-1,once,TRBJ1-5,CASSKTTGDQPQHF,TGCGCCAGCAGCAAAACGACAGGGGATCAGCCCCAGCATTTT
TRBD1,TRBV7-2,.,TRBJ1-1,CASSSTGGVNTEAFF,TGTGCCAGCAGCTCCACAGGGGGCGTGAACACTGAAGCTTTCTTT
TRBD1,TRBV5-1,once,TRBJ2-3,CASSSQGADTQYF,TGCGCCAGCAGCTCACAGGGGGCGGATACGCAGTATTTT
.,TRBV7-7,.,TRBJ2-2,CASSQSENTGELFF,TGTGCTAGCAGCCAATCAGAGAACACCGGGGAGCTGTTTTTT
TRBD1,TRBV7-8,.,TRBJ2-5,CASSYRGRGLSLLQETQYF,TGTGCCAGCAGTTACAGGGGTCGCGGGTTGTCCCTACTTCAAGAGACCCAGTACTTC
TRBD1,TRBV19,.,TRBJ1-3,CASTRGGQGGNTIYF,TGTGCCAGTACCCGGGGGGGACAGGGCGGAAACACCATATATTTT
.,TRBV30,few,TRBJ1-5,CAWNLQDSNQPQHF,TGTGCCTGGAATCTGCAGGATAGCAATCAGCCCCAGCATTTT
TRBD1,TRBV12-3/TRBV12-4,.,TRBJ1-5,CASRTGDGQPQHF,TGTGCCAGCAGGACAGGGGATGGTCAGCCCCAGCATTTT
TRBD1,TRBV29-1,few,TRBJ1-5,CSVRQGPNQPQHF,TGCAGCGTTCGACAGGGACCAAATCAGCCCCAGCATTTT
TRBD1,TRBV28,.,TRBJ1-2,CASSSSGTAEYGYTF,TGTGCCAGCAGCAGCTCCGGGACAGCCGAATATGGCTACACCTTC
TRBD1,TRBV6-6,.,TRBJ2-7,CASHRGSSYEQYF,TGTGCCAGCCACAGGGGGTCTTCCTACGAGCAGTACTTC
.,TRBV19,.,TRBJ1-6,CASKSGRAYSPLHF,TGTGCCAGTAAATCTGGGCGCGCCTATTCACCCCTCCACTTT
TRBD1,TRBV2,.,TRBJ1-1,CASSDPVDRGDTEAFF,TGTGCCAGCAGTGACCCAGTTGACAGGGGGGACACTGAAGCTTTCTTT
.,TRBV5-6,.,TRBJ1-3,CASSLLGRASGNTIYF,TGTGCCAGCAGCTTGTTGGGCAGGGCCTCTGGAAACACCATATATTTT
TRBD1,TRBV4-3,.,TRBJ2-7,CASSQDTNRGSDEQYF,TGCGCCAGCAGCCAAGATACGAACAGGGGTTCGGACGAGCAGTACTTC
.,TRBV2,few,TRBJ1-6,CASLGTSPLHF,TGTGCCTCGCTCGGGACTTCCCCCCTCCACTTT
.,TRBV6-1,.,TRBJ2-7,CASSDGTSTNRYEQYF,TGTGCCAGCAGTGACGGGACATCGACAAATCGGTACGAGCAGTACTTC
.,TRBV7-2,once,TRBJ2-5,CASSLAWGGGQETQYF,TGTGCCAGCAGCTTAGCATGGGGCGGTGGGCAAGAGACCCAGTACTTC
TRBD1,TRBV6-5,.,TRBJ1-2,CASGRRGQAVGGYTF,TGTGCCAGCGGCCGAAGGGGGCAAGCGGTAGGTGGCTACACCTTC
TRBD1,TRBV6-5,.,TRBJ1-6,CASSRQGINSPLHF,TGTGCCAGCAGCCGACAGGGAATTAATTCACCCCTCCACTTT
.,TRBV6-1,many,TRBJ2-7,CASSEGPGDLYEQYF,TGTGCCAGCAGTGAAGGGCCGGGAGACCTCTACGAGCAGTACTTC
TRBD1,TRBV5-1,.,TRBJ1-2,CASSLDPGTAYGYTF,TGCGCCAGCAGCTTGGACCCCGGGACAGCTTATGGCTACACCTTC
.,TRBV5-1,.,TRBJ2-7,CASSEQGNSYEQYF,TGCGCCAGCAGCGAACAGGGAAACTCCTACGAGCAGTACTTC
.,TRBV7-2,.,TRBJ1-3,CASSLVDRGRGNTIYF,TGTGCCAGCAGCTTAGTGGATCGGGGTCGAGGAAACACCATATATTTT
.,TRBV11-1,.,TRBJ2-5,CASSYGQKETQYF,TGTGCCAGCAGCTACGGACAGAAAGAGACCCAGTACTTC
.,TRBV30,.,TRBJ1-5,CAWSPSTGQPQHF,TGTGCCTGGAGTCCTTCCACGGGGCAGCCCCAGCATTTT
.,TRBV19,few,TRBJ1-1,CASSKTVNTEAFF,TGTGCCAGTAGTAAAACAGTGAACACTGAAGCTTTCTTT